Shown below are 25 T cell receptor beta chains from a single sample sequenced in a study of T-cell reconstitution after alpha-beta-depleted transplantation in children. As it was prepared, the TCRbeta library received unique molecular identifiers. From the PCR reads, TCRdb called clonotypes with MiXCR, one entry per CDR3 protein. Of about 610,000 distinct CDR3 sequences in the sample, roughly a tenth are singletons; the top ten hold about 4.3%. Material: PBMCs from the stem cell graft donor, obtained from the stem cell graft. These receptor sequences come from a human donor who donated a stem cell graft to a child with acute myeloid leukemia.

In DNA form, the CDR3 reads TGTGCCAGCAGTAACGACAGGTTGTACTATGGCTACACCTTC. It translates to CASSNDRLYYGYTF. The rearrangement uses TRBV12-3 or TRBV12-4 and TRBJ1-2, with D possibly TRBD1 on 6 matching bases. The CDR3 runs to 14 residues. V gave up 5 bases and J gave up 3 bases, with 13 bases separating them.

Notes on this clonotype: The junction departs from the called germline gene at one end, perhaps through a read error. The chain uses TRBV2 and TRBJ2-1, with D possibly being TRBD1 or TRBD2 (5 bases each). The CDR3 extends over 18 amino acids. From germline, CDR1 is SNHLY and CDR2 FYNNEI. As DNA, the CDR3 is TGTGCCATCAGTCCCCATCGGGGCGGGCCTACTTACTACAATGAGCAGTTCTTC. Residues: CAISPHRGGPTYYNEQFF.

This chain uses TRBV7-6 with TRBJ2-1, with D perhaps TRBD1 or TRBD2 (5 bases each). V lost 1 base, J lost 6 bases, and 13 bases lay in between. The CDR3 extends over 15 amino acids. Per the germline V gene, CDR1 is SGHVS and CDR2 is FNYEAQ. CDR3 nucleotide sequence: TGTGCCAGCAGCTTAGTTAGGGGAGTAGGCAATGAGCAGTTCTTC. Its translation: CASSLVRGVGNEQFF.

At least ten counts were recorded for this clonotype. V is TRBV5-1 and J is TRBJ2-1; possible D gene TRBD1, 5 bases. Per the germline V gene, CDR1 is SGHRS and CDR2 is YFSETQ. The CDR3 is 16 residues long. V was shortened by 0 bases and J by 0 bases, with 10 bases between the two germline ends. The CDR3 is CASSLGQLSSYNEQFF. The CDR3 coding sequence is TGCGCCAGCAGCTTGGGACAGCTGAGCTCCTACAATGAGCAGTTCTTC.

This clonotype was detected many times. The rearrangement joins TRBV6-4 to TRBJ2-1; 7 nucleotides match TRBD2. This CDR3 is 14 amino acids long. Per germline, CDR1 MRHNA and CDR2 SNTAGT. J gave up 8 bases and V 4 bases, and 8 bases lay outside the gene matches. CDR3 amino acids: CASSVTGTIDEQFF. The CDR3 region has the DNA TGTGCCAGCAGTGTCACCGGGACTATCGATGAGCAGTTCTTC.

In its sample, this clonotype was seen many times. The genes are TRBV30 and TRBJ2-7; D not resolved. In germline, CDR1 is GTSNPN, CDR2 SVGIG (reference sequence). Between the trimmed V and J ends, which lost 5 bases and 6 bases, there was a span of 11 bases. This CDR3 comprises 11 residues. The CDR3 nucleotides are TGTGCCTGGCGGATGAACGGCGAGCAGTACTTC. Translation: CAWRMNGEQYF.

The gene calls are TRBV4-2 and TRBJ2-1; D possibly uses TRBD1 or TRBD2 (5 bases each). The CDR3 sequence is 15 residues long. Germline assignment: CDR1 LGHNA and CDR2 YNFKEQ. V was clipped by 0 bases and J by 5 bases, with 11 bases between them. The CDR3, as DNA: TGTGCCAGCAGCCAAGATTGGGACCTACACAATGAGCAGTTCTTC. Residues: CASSQDWDLHNEQFF.

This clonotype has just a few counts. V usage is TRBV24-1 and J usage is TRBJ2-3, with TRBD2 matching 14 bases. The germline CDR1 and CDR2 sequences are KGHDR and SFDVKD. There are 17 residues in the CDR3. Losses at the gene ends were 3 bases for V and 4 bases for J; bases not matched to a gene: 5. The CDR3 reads CATSDPGLAGVADTQYF. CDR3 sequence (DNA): TGTGCCACCAGTGATCCGGGACTAGCGGGAGTAGCAGATACGCAGTATTTT.

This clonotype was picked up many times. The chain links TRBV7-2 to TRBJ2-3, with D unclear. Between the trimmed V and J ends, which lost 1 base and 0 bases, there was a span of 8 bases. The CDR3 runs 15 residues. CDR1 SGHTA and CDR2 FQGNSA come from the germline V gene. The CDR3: CASSLGQTSTDTQYF. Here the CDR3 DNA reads TGTGCCAGCAGCTTAGGGCAGACTAGCACAGATACGCAGTATTTT.

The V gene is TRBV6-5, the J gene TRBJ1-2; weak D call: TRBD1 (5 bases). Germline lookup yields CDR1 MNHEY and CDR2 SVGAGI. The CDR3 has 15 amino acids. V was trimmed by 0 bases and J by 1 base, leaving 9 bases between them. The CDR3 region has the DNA TGTGCCAGCAGTTACTCGTGGGGGATTAACTATGGCTACACCTTC. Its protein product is CASSYSWGINYGYTF.

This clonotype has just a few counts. CDR3 DNA sequence: TGTGCCAGCAAAGAGGGGACTAGAACCGGGGAGCTGTTTTTT. Translated, it gives CASKEGTRTGELFF. This chain uses TRBV28 with TRBJ2-2, with 8 bases that match TRBD2. J lost 5 bases, V lost 7 bases, and 6 bases had no gene match. CDR1 and CDR2 (germline): MDHEN, SYDVKM. This CDR3 spans 14 amino acids.

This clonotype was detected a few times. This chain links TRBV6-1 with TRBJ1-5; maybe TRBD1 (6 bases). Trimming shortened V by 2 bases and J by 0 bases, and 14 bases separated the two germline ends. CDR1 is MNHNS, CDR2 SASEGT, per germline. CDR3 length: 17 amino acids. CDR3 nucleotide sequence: TGTGCCAGCAGTGAATGGGCGGGACACTTTAGCAATCAGCCCCAGCATTTT. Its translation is CASSEWAGHFSNQPQHF.

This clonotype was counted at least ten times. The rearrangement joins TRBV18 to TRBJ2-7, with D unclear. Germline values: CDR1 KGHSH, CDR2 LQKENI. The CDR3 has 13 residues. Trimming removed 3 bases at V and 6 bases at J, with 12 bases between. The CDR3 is CASSPASGVEQYF. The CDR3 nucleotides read TGTGCCAGCTCACCGGCCTCCGGCGTCGAGCAGTACTTC.

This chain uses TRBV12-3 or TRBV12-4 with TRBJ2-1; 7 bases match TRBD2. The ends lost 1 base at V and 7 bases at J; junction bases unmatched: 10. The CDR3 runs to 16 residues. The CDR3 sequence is CASSLGGRASGNEQFF. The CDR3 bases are TGTGCCAGCAGTTTAGGGGGGAGGGCCTCTGGGAATGAGCAGTTCTTC.

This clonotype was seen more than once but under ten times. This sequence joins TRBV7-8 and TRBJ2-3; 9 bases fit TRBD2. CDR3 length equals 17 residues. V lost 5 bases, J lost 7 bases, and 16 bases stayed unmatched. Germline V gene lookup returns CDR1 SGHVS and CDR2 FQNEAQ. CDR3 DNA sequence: TGTGCCAGCAGCCCCCGCTTGATTTTAGCGGGAGCACATACGCAGTATTTT. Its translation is CASSPRLILAGAHTQYF.

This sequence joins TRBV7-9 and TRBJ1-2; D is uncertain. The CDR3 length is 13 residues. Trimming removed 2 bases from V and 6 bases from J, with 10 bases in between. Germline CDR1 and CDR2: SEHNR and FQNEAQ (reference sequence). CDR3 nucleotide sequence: TGTGCCAGCAGCTTAAGGGTGTCAGATGGCTACACCTTC. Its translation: CASSLRVSDGYTF. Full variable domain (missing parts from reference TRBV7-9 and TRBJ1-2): DTGVSQNPRHKITKRGQNVTFRCDPISEHNRLYWYRQTLGQGPEFLTYFQNEAQLEKSRLLSDRFSAERPKGSFSTLEIQRTEQGDSAMYLCASSLRVSDGYTFGSGTRLTVV.

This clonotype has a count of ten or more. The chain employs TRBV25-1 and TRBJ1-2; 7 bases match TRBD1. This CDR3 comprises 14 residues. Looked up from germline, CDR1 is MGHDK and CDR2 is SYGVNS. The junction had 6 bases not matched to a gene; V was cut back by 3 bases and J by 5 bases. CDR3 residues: CASSDPGGGYGYTF. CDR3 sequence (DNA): TGTGCCAGCAGTGACCCAGGGGGGGGATATGGCTACACCTTC.

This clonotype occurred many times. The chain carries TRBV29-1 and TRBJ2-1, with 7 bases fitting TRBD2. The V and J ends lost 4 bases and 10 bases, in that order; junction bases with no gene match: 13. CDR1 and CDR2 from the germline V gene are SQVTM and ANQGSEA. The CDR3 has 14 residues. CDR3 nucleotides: TGCAGCGTTGTTCGTTTTCGGGAGGAGGGCGAGCAGTTCTTC. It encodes CSVVRFREEGEQFF.

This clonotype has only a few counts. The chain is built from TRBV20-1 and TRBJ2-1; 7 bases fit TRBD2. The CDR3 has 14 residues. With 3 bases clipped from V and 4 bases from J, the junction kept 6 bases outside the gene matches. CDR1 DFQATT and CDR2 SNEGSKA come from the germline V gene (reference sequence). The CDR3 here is CSASVLARYNEQFF. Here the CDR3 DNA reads TGCAGTGCTAGTGTACTAGCGCGATACAATGAGCAGTTCTTC.

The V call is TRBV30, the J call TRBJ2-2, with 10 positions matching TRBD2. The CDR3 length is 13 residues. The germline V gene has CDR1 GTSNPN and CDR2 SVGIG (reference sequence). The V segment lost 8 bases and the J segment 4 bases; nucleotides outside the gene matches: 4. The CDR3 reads CALAGDGTGELFF. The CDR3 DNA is TGTGCCCTAGCGGGAGATGGCACCGGGGAGCTGTTTTTT.

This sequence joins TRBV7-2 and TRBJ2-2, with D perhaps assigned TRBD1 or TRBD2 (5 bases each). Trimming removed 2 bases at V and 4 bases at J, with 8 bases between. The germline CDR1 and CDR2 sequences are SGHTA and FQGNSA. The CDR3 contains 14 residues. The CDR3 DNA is TGTGCCAGCAGCTTACAGGGAGCCACCGGGGAGCTGTTTTTT. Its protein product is CASSLQGATGELFF.

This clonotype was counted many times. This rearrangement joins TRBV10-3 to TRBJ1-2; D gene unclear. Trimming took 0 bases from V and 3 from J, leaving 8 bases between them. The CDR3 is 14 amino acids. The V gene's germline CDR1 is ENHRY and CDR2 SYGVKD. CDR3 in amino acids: CAISESEDYYGYTF. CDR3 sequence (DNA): TGTGCCATCAGTGAGTCGGAGGACTACTATGGCTACACCTTC.

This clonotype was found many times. The CDR3 nucleotides read TGCAGCGTTGGCCTAGCGGGAGTAGGTGAGCAGTTCTTC. Protein product: CSVGLAGVGEQFF. The chain links TRBV29-1 to TRBJ2-1; 10 bases fit TRBD2. Germline CDR1 SQVTM, CDR2 ANQGSEA. Germline trimming cut 4 bases from V and 9 bases from J; bases unmatched to any gene: 6. The CDR3 sequence is 13 residues long.

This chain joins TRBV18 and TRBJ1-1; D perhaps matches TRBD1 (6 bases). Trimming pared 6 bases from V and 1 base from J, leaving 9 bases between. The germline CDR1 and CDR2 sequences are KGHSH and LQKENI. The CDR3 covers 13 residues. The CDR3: CASSGQTNTEAFF. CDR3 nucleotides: TGTGCCAGCTCCGGACAGACGAACACTGAAGCTTTCTTT.

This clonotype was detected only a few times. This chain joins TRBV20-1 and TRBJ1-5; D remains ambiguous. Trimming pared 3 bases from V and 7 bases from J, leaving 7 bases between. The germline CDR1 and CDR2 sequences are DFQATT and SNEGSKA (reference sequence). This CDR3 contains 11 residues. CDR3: CSASFGQPQHF. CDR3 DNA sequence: TGCAGTGCTAGTTTCGGGCAGCCCCAGCATTTT.